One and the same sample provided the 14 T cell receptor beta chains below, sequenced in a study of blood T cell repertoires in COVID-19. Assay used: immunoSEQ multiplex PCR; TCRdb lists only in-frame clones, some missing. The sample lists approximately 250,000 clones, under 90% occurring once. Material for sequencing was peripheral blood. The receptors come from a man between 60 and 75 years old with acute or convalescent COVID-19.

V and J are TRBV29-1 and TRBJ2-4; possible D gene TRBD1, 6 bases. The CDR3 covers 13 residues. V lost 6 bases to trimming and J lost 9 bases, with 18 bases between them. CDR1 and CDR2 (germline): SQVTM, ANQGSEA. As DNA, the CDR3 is TGCAGCGTAATACCGGGACAAGAAAGCATTCAGTACTTC. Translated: CSVIPGQESIQYF.

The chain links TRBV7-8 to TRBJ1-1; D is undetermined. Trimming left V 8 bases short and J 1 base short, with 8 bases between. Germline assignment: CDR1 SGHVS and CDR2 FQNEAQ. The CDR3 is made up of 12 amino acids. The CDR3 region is CASEDGNTEAFF. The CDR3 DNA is TGTGCCAGCGAGGATGGGAACACTGAAGCTTTCTTT.

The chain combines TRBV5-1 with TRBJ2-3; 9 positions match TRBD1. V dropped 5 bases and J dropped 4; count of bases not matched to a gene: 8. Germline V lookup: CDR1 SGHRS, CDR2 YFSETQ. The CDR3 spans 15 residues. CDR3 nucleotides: TGCGCCAGCAGGTCCGGGACAGGGTTTCCAGATACGCAGTATTTT. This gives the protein CASRSGTGFPDTQYF.

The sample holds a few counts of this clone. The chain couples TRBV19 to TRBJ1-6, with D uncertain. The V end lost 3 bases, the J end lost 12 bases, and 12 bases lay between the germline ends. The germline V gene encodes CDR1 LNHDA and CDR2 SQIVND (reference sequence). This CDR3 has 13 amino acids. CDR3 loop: CASSIKEGLPLHF. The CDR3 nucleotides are TGTGCCAGTAGTATCAAAGAGGGATTACCCCTCCACTTT.

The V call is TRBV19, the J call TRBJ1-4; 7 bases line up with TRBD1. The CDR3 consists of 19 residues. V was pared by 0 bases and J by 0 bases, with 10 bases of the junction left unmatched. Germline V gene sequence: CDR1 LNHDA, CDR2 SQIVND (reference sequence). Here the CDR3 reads CASSIEDRYYQTTNEKLFF. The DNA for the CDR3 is TGTGCCAGTAGTATAGAGGACAGGTATTATCAGACAACTAATGAAAAACTGTTTTTT.

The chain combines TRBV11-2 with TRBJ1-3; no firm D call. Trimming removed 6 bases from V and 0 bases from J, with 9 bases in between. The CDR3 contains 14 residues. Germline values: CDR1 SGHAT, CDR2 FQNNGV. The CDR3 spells CASSSGSSGNTIYF. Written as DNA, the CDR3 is TGTGCCAGCAGTAGCGGGAGCTCTGGAAACACCATATATTTT.

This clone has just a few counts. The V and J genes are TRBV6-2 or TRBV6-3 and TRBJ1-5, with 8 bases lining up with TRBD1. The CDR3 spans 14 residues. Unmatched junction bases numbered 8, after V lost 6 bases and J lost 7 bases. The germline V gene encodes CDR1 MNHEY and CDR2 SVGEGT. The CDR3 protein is CASSSGGAGQPQHF. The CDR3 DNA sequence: TGTGCCAGCAGCTCAGGGGGCGCGGGGCAGCCCCAGCATTTT.

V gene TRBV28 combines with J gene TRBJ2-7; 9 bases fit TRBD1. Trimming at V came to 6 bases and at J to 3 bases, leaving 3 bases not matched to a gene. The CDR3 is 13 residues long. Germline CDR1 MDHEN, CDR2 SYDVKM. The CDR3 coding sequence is TGTGCCAGCAGCCTGGACAGGGGCTACGAGCAGTACTTC. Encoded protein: CASSLDRGYEQYF.

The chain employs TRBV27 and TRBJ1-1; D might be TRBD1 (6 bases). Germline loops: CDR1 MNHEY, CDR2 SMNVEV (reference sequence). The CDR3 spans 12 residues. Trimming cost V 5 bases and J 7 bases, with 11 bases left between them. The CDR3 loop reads CASSQGTGEAFF. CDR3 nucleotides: TGTGCCAGCAGTCAGGGGACGGGTGAAGCTTTCTTT.

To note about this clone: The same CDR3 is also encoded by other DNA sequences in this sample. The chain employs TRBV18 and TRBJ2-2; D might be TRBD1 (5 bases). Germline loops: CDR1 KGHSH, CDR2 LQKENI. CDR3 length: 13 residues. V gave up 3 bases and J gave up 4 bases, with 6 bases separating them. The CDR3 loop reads CASSPQGTGELFF. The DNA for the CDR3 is TGTGCCAGCTCACCTCAGGGCACCGGGGAGCTGTTTTTT.

The CDR3 sequence: CASSSGQVNTEAFF. The CDR3 region has the DNA TGTGCCAGCAGCTCGGGACAAGTGAACACTGAAGCTTTCTTT. V is TRBV7-3 and J is TRBJ1-1, with a possible D match to TRBD1 (6 bases). Trimming removed 4 bases at V and 0 bases at J, with 9 bases between. Germline values: CDR1 SGHTA, CDR2 FQGTGA. The CDR3 runs 14 residues. The variable domain in full, with the rest retrieved from reference TRBV7-3 and TRBJ1-1, is GAGVSQTPSNKVTEKGKYVELRCDPISGHTALYWYRQSLGQGPEFLIYFQGTGAADDSGLPNDRFFAVRPEGSVSTLKIQRTERGDSAVYLCASSSGQVNTEAFFGQGTRLTVV.

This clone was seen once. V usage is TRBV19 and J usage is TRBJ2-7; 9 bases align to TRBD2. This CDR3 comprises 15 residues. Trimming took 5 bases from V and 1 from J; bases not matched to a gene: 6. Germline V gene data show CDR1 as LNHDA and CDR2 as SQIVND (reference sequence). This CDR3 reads CASSQLAGKSYEQYF. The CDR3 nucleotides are TGTGCCAGTAGTCAACTAGCGGGCAAGTCCTACGAGCAGTACTTC. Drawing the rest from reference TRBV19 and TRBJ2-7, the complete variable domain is DGGITQSPKYLFRKEGQNVTLSCEQNLNHDAMYWYRQDPGQGLRLIYYSQIVNDFQKGDIAEGYSVSREKKESFPLTVTSAQKNPTAFYLCASSQLAGKSYEQYFGPGTRLTVT.

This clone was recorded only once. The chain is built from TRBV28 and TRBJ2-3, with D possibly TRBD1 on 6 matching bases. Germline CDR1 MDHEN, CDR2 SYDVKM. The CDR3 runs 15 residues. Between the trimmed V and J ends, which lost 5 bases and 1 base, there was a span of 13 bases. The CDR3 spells CASSPTGSRTDTQYF. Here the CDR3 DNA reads TGTGCCAGCAGTCCCACAGGGTCTCGCACAGATACGCAGTATTTT.

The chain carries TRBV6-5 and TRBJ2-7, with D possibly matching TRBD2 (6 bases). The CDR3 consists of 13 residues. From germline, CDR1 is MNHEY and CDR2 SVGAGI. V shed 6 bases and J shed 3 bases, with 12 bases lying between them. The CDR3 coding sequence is TGTGCCAGCAGAAGGACTAACATCTACGAGCAGTACTTC. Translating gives CASRRTNIYEQYF.